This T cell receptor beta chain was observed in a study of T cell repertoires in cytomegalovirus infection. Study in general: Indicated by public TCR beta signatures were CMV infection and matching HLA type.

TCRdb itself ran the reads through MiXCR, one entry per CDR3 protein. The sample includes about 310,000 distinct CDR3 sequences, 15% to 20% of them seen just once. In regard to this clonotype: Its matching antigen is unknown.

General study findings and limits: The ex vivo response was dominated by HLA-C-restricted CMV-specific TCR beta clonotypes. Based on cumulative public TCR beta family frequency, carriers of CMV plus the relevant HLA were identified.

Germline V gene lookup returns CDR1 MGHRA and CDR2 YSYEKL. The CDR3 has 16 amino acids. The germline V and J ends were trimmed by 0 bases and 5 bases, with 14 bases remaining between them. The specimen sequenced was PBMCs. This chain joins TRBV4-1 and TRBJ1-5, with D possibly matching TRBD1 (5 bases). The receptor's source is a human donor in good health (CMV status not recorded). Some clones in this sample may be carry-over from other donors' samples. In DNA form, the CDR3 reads TGCGCCAGCAGCCAAGATCGTCCCGGGGGGGATCAGCCCCAGCATTTT. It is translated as CASSQDRPGGDQPQHF.